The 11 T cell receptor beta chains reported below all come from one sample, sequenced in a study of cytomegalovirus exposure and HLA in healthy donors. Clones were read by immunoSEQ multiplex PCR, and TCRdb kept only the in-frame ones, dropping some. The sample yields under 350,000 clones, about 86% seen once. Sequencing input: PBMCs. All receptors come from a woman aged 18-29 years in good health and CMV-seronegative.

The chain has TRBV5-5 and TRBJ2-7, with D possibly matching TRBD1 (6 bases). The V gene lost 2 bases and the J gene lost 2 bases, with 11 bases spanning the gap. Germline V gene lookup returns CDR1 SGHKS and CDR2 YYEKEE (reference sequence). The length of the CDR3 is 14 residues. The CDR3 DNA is TGTGCCAGCAGCTTTCTAGGGGGACCCTACGAGCAGTACTTC. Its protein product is CASSFLGGPYEQYF.

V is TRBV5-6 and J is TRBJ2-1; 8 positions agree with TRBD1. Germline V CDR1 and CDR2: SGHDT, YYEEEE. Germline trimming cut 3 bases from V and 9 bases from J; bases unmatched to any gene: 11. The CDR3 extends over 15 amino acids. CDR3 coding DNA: TGTGCCAGCAGCTCACCCTGGACAGGGCGGGCTGAGCAGTTCTTC. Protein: CASSSPWTGRAEQFF.

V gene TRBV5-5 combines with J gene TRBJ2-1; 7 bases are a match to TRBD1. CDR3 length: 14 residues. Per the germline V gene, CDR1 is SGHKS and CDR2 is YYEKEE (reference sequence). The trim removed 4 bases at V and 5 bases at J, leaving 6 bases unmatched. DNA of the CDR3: TGTGCCAGCAGCAACCGGGACAGCAACAATGAGCAGTTCTTC. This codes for CASSNRDSNNEQFF. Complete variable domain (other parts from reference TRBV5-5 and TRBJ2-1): DAGVTQSPTHLIKTRGQQVTLRCSPISGHKSVSWYQQVLGQGPQFIFQYYEKEERGRGNFPDRFSARQFPNYSSELNVNALLLGDSALYLCASSNRDSNNEQFFGPGTRLTVL.

Here the CDR3 reads CASSSTYALQETQYF. CDR3 in DNA: TGTGCCAGCAGTTCGACATACGCGCTACAAGAGACCCAGTACTTC. The V call is TRBV6-5, the J call TRBJ2-5, with D unresolved. This CDR3 has 15 residues. Looked up from germline, CDR1 is MNHEY and CDR2 is SVGAGI. V lost 4 bases, J lost 2 bases, and 14 bases lay in between.

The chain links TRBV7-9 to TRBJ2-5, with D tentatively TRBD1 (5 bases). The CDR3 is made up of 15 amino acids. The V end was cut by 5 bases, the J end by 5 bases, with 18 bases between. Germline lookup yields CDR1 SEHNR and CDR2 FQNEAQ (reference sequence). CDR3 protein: CASSQGANLWETQYF. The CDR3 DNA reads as TGTGCCAGCAGCCAAGGGGCCAACCTATGGGAGACCCAGTACTTC.

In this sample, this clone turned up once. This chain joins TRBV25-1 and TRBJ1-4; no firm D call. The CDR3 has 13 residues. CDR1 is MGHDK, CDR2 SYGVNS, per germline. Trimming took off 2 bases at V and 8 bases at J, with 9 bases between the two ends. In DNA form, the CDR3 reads TGTGCCAGCAGTGAAAAAAATAGAGAAAAACTGTTTTTT. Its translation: CASSEKNREKLFF.

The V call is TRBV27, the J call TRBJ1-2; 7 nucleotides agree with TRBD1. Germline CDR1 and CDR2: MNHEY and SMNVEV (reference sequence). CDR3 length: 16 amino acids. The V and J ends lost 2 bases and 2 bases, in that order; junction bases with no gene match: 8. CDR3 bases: TGTGCCAGCAGTTTAACACCGGGACAGACCAACTATGGCTACACCTTC. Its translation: CASSLTPGQTNYGYTF.

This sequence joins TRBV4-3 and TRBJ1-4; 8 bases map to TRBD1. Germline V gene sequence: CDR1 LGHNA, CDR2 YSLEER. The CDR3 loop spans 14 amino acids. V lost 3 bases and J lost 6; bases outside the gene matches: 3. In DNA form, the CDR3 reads TGCGCCAGCAGCCAGGGGACAGGCTATGAAAAACTGTTTTTT. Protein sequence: CASSQGTGYEKLFF.

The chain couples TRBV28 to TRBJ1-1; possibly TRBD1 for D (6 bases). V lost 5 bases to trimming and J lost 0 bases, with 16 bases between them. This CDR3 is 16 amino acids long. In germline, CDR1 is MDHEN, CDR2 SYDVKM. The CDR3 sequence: CASSTQGHGMNTEAFF. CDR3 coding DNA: TGTGCCAGCAGTACTCAGGGGCACGGTATGAACACTGAAGCTTTCTTT.

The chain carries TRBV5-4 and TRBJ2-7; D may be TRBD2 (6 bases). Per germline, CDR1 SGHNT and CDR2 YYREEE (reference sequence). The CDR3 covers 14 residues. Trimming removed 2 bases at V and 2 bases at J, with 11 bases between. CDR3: CASSFGTVTYEQYF. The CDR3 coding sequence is TGTGCCAGCAGCTTCGGGACTGTTACCTACGAGCAGTACTTC.

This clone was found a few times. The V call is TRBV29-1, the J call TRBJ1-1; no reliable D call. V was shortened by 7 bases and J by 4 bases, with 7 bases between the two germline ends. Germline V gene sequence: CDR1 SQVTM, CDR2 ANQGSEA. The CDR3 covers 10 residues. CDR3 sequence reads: CSARITEAFF. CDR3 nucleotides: TGCAGCGCTAGGATCACTGAAGCTTTCTTT. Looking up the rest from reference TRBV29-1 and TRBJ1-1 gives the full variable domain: SAVISQKPSRDICQRGTSLTIQCQVDSQVTMMFWYRQQPGQSLTLIATANQGSEATYESGFVIDKFPISRPNLTFSTLTVSNMSPEDSSIYLCSARITEAFFGQGTRLTVV.